This T cell receptor (beta chain) originates from a study of blood T cell repertoires in COVID-19. Study-wide context: There were acute and convalescent COVID-19 samples, and they came from the United States, Italy and Spain. The analysed material was cDNA or gDNA that came from T cells, B-cell-depleted T cells, or PBMCs.

Authors' analysis steps: Cell counts per sample came from amplifying reference gene primers. The assay was immunoSEQ multiplex PCR, and TCRdb's table has in-frame clones only and misses some. The DNA gave D and trimming, while V, J and clone size come from that table. The table has roughly 230,000 clones, 83% seen once. Germline V gene sequence: CDR1 LNHDA, CDR2 SQIVND (reference sequence). The V gene end was trimmed by 0 bases and the J gene end by 2 bases; junction bases not matched to a gene: 14. The CDR3 length is 19 residues. The origin of this receptor is a human donor in a cohort sampled during active COVID-19. The V and J genes are TRBV19 and TRBJ2-3, with 7 bases identical to TRBD2. The sample comprised peripheral blood. The CDR3 DNA follows: TGTGCCAGTAGTATAGATTTTTTCGGACTAGGGCAGGTCACAGATACGCAGTATTTT. It encodes CASSIDFFGLGQVTDTQYF.